These 19 T cell receptor beta chains share one sample of origin, sequenced in a study of CXCR4 blockade with PD-1 therapy in pancreatic cancer. This table comes from immunoSEQ multiplex PCR, and its TCRdb copy is limited to in-frame clones, with some not included. Of under 1,500 clones in the sample, about two fifths were seen once. The sample taken for sequencing was tumor tissue. The receptors were gathered from a human donor with pancreatic ductal adenocarcinoma.

This clone is large within its sample. This chain connects TRBV6-8 to TRBJ1-1; maybe TRBD1 (6 bases). The germline CDR1 and CDR2 sequences are MNHGY and SAAAGT. The CDR3 is made up of 15 amino acids. Deletions cut 8 bases from V and 0 bases from J, with 16 bases between. CDR3 nucleotide sequence: TGTGCCAGCCGTCAAAAGGGGGGCTTGAACACTGAAGCTTTCTTT. Translation: CASRQKGGLNTEAFF.

In this sample, this clone is medium-sized. The chain has TRBV6-8 and TRBJ1-4; tentatively, D is TRBD1 (5 bases). CDR1 and CDR2 from the germline V gene are MNHGY and SAAAGT. Trimming cost V 5 bases and J 7 bases, with 14 bases left between them. This CDR3 spans 14 amino acids. DNA of the CDR3: TGTGCCAGCAGTGGGGGACGGGAGGGTGAAAAACTGTTTTTT. Translation gives CASSGGREGEKLFF.

J is TRBJ2-7 and V is TRBV29-1, with TRBD1 matching 8 bases. The CDR3 has 12 residues. CDR1 and CDR2 (germline): SQVTM, ANQGSEA. Trimming at V came to 7 bases and at J to 4 bases, leaving 6 bases not matched to a gene. CDR3 DNA sequence: TGCAGCGCCACCGACAGGGGTTACGAGCAGTACTTC. This gives the protein CSATDRGYEQYF.

This rearrangement joins TRBV12-2 to TRBJ2-5; TRBD2 reflects the table's D call only, with no check against the DNA. TRBV12-2 is a pseudogene locus. The CDR3 spans 14 residues. The CDR3 spells CASTSGGAKETQYF. Written as DNA, the CDR3 is TGTGCCAGTACTAGCGGGGGGGCCAAAGAGACCCAGTACTTC.

This clone turned up a few times. V and J are TRBV11-3 and TRBJ1-6; D possibly corresponds to TRBD1 (5 bases). The CDR3 length is 15 residues. Germline V gene data show CDR1 as SGHNT and CDR2 as YENEEA. The V end lost 2 bases, the J end lost 0 bases, and 5 bases lay between the germline ends. This chain's CDR3 is CASSLRGSYNSPLHF. The CDR3 coding sequence is TGTGCCAGCAGCTTAAGGGGCTCCTATAATTCACCCCTCCACTTT.

Only a few counts were recorded for this clone. V and J are TRBV19 and TRBJ1-1; D unclear. The V end lost 3 bases, the J end lost 0 bases, and 8 bases lay between the germline ends. In germline, CDR1 is LNHDA, CDR2 SQIVND (reference sequence). The CDR3 spans 14 residues. CDR3 bases: TGTGCCAGTAGTATGCGGCCCCTGAACACTGAAGCTTTCTTT. This gives the protein CASSMRPLNTEAFF.

This clone was recorded a few times. The chain links TRBV27 to TRBJ1-1; TRBD1 is a possible D gene (5 bases). Germline-derived CDR1 and CDR2 are MNHEY and SMNVEV (reference sequence). V gave up 8 bases and J gave up 0 bases, with 10 bases separating them. The CDR3 has 13 amino acids. This chain's CDR3 is CASWRDLNTEAFF. CDR3 in DNA: TGTGCCAGCTGGAGGGACTTGAACACTGAAGCTTTCTTT.

The chain is built from TRBV11-3 and TRBJ1-3; weak D call: TRBD1 (5 bases). Trimming left V 3 bases short and J 4 bases short, with 10 bases between. Germline-derived CDR1 and CDR2 are SGHNT and YENEEA. This CDR3 region has 14 residues. The CDR3 here is CASSLAHRGNTIYF. CDR3 coding DNA: TGTGCCAGCAGCTTGGCCCACAGGGGAAACACCATATATTTT. Full variable domain (remainder filled in from reference TRBV11-3 and TRBJ1-3): EAGVVQSPRYKIIEKKQPVAFWCNPISGHNTLYWYLQNLGQGPELLIRYENEEAVDDSQLPKDRFSAERLKGVDSTLKIQPAELGDSAVYLCASSLAHRGNTIYFGEGSWLTVV.

V usage is TRBV6-8 and J usage is TRBJ2-1; no reliable D call. The germline V gene encodes CDR1 MNHGY and CDR2 SAAAGT. This CDR3 has 16 residues. V dropped 0 bases and J dropped 1 base, with 10 bases sitting between them. Here the CDR3 reads CASSYSSGESYNEQFF. The CDR3 nucleotides read TGTGCCAGCAGTTACTCGAGTGGGGAATCCTACAATGAGCAGTTCTTC.

A few counts support this clone. This rearrangement joins TRBV5-1 to TRBJ1-1; TRBD1 agrees at 7 bases. Looked up from germline, CDR1 is SGHRS and CDR2 is YFSETQ. Unmatched junction bases numbered 9, after V lost 6 bases and J lost 4 bases. The CDR3 contains 14 residues. DNA of the CDR3: TGCGCCAGCAAAGACAGGGACTTGGGCACTGAAGCTTTCTTT. It translates to CASKDRDLGTEAFF.

This clone was observed a few times. The V gene is TRBV28, the J gene TRBJ1-6; maybe TRBD1 (6 bases). Germline values: CDR1 MDHEN, CDR2 SYDVKM. The CDR3 covers 15 residues. With 2 bases removed from V and 8 bases from J, the gap between germline ends came to 13 bases. This chain's CDR3 is CASSLGVAGDSPLHF. The DNA of the CDR3 is TGTGCCAGCAGTTTAGGGGTTGCAGGGGATTCACCCCTCCACTTT.

In DNA form, the CDR3 reads TGTGCCAGCAACCAGGGGGGTCAGACTGAAGCTTTCTTT. This codes for CASNQGGQTEAFF. V is TRBV14 and J is TRBJ1-1; 7 bases match TRBD1. There are 13 residues in the CDR3. Losses at the gene ends were 7 bases for V and 5 bases for J; bases not matched to a gene: 7. The germline V gene encodes CDR1 SGHDN and CDR2 FVKESK.

CDR3 nucleotide sequence: TGTGCCAGCAGACGTAGCGGGACGAGCTCCTACAATGAGCAGTTCTTC. Amino acid sequence: CASRRSGTSSYNEQFF. The chain uses TRBV28 and TRBJ2-1; 8 bases match TRBD2. The junction had 7 bases not matched to a gene; V was cut back by 6 bases and J by 0 bases. The CDR3 has 16 amino acids. The V gene's germline CDR1 is MDHEN and CDR2 SYDVKM.

The V call is TRBV6-8, the J call TRBJ1-3, with D unclear. The CDR3 sequence is 14 residues long. Trimming pared 5 bases from V and 0 bases from J, leaving 8 bases between. Germline CDR1 reads MNHGY; CDR2 reads SAAAGT. The chain's CDR3 is CASSPGFSGNTIYF. CDR3 nucleotide sequence: TGTGCCAGCAGTCCAGGATTCTCTGGAAACACCATATATTTT.

This clone is medium-sized within its sample. The CDR3 reads CASSRTHRTDTQYF. DNA for the CDR3: TGTGCCAGCAGCCGCACCCATCGGACAGATACGCAGTATTTT. The rearrangement links TRBV11-3 to TRBJ2-3; D not resolved. Germline lookup yields CDR1 SGHNT and CDR2 YENEEA. Trimming pared 5 bases from V and 3 bases from J, leaving 12 bases between. The CDR3 extends over 14 amino acids.

This clone turned up a few times. This chain joins TRBV7-1 and TRBJ2-7; no definite D call. TRBV7-1 is designated an ORF whose function remains uncertain. The CDR3 consists of 14 residues. V was trimmed by 4 bases and J by 0 bases, leaving 10 bases between them. CDR3 residues: CASSLGSNSYEQYF. In nucleotides, the CDR3 is TGTGCCAGCAGCTTAGGCAGTAACTCCTACGAGCAGTACTTC.

The V gene is TRBV25-1, the J gene TRBJ1-4, with 8 bases lining up with TRBD1. Per the germline V gene, CDR1 is MGHDK and CDR2 is SYGVNS. The CDR3 sequence is 14 residues long. Germline trimming cut 5 bases from V and 2 bases from J; bases unmatched to any gene: 1. This CDR3 reads CASSRTGTNEKLFF. CDR3 nucleotides: TGTGCCAGCAGTCGGACAGGGACTAATGAAAAACTGTTTTTT.

This chain connects TRBV29-1 to TRBJ1-1; possibly TRBD1 for D (6 bases). Germline loops: CDR1 SQVTM, CDR2 ANQGSEA. V was shortened by 1 base and J by 1 base, with 10 bases between the two germline ends. The CDR3 has 14 residues. The CDR3 DNA sequence: TGCAGCGTTGAAGGGACAGTCCGGAACACTGAAGCTTTCTTT. Protein sequence: CSVEGTVRNTEAFF.

The CDR3 loop is CASSPPGDEAFF. In DNA, the CDR3 is TGTGCCAGCTCACCACCGGGCGACGAAGCTTTCTTT. The rearrangement uses TRBV18 and TRBJ1-1; D gene uncertain. The germline V gene encodes CDR1 KGHSH and CDR2 LQKENI. There are 12 residues in the CDR3. Trimming removed 0 bases at V and 8 bases at J, with 7 bases between. The full variable domain, in which reference TRBV18 and TRBJ1-1 provide the parts outside the CDR3, is NAGVMQNPRHLVRRRGQEARLRCSPMKGHSHVYWYRQLPEEGLKFMVYLQKENIIDESGMPKERFSAEFPKEGPSILRIQQVVRGDSAAYFCASSPPGDEAFFGQGTRLTVV.